This T cell receptor beta chain was profiled in a study of control samples from healthy donors and cancer patients. In the case of this clone: Sequence at one end of the junction differs from germline and may be a read error.

The method was immunoSEQ multiplex PCR; TCRdb's version includes in-frame clones alone and lacks a portion of them. The data contain 35,000 to 50,000 clones, approximately 94% of them singletons. In germline, CDR1 is SSHAT, CDR2 FNYEAQ (reference sequence). The CDR3 length is 14 residues. Sequenced material: blood. This clonotype was sampled from a man aged 60 to 75 in good health. The chain recombines TRBV7-7 with TRBJ2-3; a possible D gene is TRBD1 (5 bases). The CDR3 bases are TGTGCTAGCAGCCGTGGACACAACACAGATACGCAGTATTTT. Translation: CASSRGHNTDTQYF.